These 18 T cell receptor beta chains were all obtained from the same sample, sequenced in a study of blood T cell repertoires in COVID-19. Libraries were prepared by immunoSEQ multiplex PCR; TCRdb keeps only in-frame clonotypes and omits some of them. The sample includes tens of thousands of clones, roughly four fifths of them seen just once. Sequencing was carried out using peripheral blood. Receptors originate from a man between 65 and 85 years old with active or convalescent COVID-19.

The chain has TRBV5-1 and TRBJ1-2; a possible D gene is TRBD1 (6 bases). Germline V CDR1 and CDR2: SGHRS, YFSETQ. The CDR3 extends over 14 amino acids. V was shortened by 4 bases and J by 2 bases, with 12 bases between the two germline ends. DNA of the CDR3: TGCGCCAGCAGCGTGGACAGTTTGAACTATGGCTACACCTTC. As protein: CASSVDSLNYGYTF.

The chain uses TRBV2 and TRBJ2-3; D may be TRBD2 (7 bases). CDR1 and CDR2 (germline): SNHLY, FYNNEI. This CDR3 spans 14 amino acids. The V gene lost 7 bases and the J gene lost 2 bases, with 13 bases spanning the gap. The CDR3: CASNREGNTDTQYF. The CDR3 coding sequence is TGTGCCAGCAACAGGGAGGGAAACACAGATACGCAGTATTTT.

This sequence joins TRBV6-5 and TRBJ2-7; TRBD2 matches at 7 bases. V trimming: 8 bases; J trimming: 3 bases; junction bases outside the gene matches: 10. Looked up from germline, CDR1 is MNHEY and CDR2 is SVGAGI. The CDR3 contains 14 residues. The CDR3 DNA reads TGTGCCAGCGACTATACCGCGGGGGTCTACGAGCAGTACTTC. It yields the protein CASDYTAGVYEQYF.

The V and J genes are TRBV6-6 and TRBJ2-1; D possibly corresponds to TRBD1 (6 bases). The V gene's germline CDR1 is MNHNY and CDR2 SVGAGI (reference sequence). The CDR3 runs to 12 residues. V was trimmed by 10 bases and J by 8 bases, leaving 15 bases between them. CDR3 coding DNA: TGTGCCACAGGGGACCGGCCGTATGAGCAGTTCTTC. Encoded protein: CATGDRPYEQFF.

This chain joins TRBV6-1 and TRBJ1-2; the match to TRBD1 covers 9 bases. V lost 2 bases, J lost 2 bases, and 3 bases stayed unmatched. The germline V gene encodes CDR1 MNHNS and CDR2 SASEGT. This CDR3 has 15 residues. CDR3 nucleotide sequence: TGTGCCAGCAGTGAAACTACAGGGGGCAACTATGGCTACACCTTC. Translation gives CASSETTGGNYGYTF.

J is TRBJ2-7 and V is TRBV5-1, with 8 bases that match TRBD1. V lost 5 bases to trimming and J lost 6 bases; unmatched junction nucleotides: 7. This CDR3 comprises 13 residues. Germline CDR1 is SGHRS and CDR2 is YFSETQ. Here the CDR3 DNA reads TGCGCCAGCAGATACCAGGGGGCCCCCGAGCAGTACTTC. Translating gives CASRYQGAPEQYF.

The V gene is TRBV9, the J gene TRBJ2-3; 7 bases align to TRBD1. J lost 2 bases, V lost 3 bases, and 3 bases had no gene match. Germline V CDR1 and CDR2: SGDLS, YYNGEE. CDR3 length: 14 residues. The CDR3 DNA follows: TGTGCCAGCAGCGCCGGACAGGCCACAGATACGCAGTATTTT. Protein sequence: CASSAGQATDTQYF.

The chain links TRBV2 to TRBJ2-5; TRBD2 is a possible D gene (6 bases). Per germline, CDR1 SNHLY and CDR2 FYNNEI. CDR3 length: 14 residues. V lost 7 bases, J lost 5 bases, and 17 bases lay in between. DNA for the CDR3: TGTGCCAGCACCCGGGGTGGCGGGGCGGAGACCCAGTACTTC. This translates into CASTRGGGAETQYF.

This clone showed up just once. The chain uses TRBV12-3 or TRBV12-4 and TRBJ1-5; TRBD1 is a possible D gene (6 bases). The CDR3 runs to 12 residues. Deletions cut 5 bases from V and 4 bases from J, with 6 bases between. The CDR3 sequence is CASSTGNQPQHF. The CDR3 DNA reads TGTGCCAGCAGTACAGGGAATCAGCCCCAGCATTTT.

The V and J genes are TRBV24-1 and TRBJ2-1, with 9 positions matching TRBD2. This CDR3 contains 16 residues. Germline V lookup: CDR1 KGHDR, CDR2 SFDVKD. Trimming at V came to 4 bases and at J to 9 bases, leaving 12 bases not matched to a gene. DNA of the CDR3: TGTGCCACCAGTGAGGCCTCTGCGGGGGGGCGATTTGAGCAGTTCTTC. Protein: CATSEASAGGRFEQFF.

The rearrangement uses TRBV6-1 and TRBJ1-3; D is unresolved. Between the trimmed V and J ends, which lost 0 bases and 4 bases, there was a span of 13 bases. Germline V gene sequence: CDR1 MNHNS, CDR2 SASEGT. The CDR3 length is 16 residues. The CDR3 reads CASSEAYQLGGNTIYF. In DNA, the CDR3 is TGTGCCAGCAGTGAAGCGTACCAACTAGGAGGAAACACCATATATTTT.

This rearrangement joins TRBV3-1 (or the pseudogene TRBV3-2) to TRBJ2-5; perhaps TRBD2 as D (6 bases). Trimming took 8 bases from V and 3 from J, leaving 13 bases between them. The CDR3 is 13 amino acids. Per germline, CDR1 LGHDT and CDR2 YNNKEL (reference sequence). CDR3: CASGWRGEETQYF. The CDR3 region has the DNA TGTGCCAGCGGATGGCGGGGAGAAGAGACCCAGTACTTC.

This chain joins TRBV5-4 and TRBJ1-1, with 7 bases matching TRBD1. Per germline, CDR1 SGHNT and CDR2 YYREEE (reference sequence). This CDR3 contains 14 residues. Unmatched junction bases numbered 9, after V lost 5 bases and J lost 5 bases. The CDR3 DNA reads TGTGCCAGCAGTTCCACAGGGGTTAAAACTGAAGCTTTCTTT. Protein product: CASSSTGVKTEAFF.

The rearrangement joins TRBV9 to TRBJ2-3; TRBD1 matches 10 bases. CDR1 is SGDLS and CDR2 is YYNGEE in the germline V gene. The V gene end was trimmed by 3 bases and the J gene end by 4 bases; junction bases not matched to a gene: 2. The CDR3 runs to 14 residues. DNA for the CDR3: TGTGCCAGCAGCGCAGGGACAGGGGCAGATACGCAGTATTTT. This translates into CASSAGTGADTQYF.

J is TRBJ2-2 and V is TRBV10-2, with 10 bases aligning to TRBD2. This CDR3 is 17 amino acids long. Germline loops: CDR1 WSHSY, CDR2 SAAADI. Unmatched junction bases numbered 7, after V lost 2 bases and J lost 4 bases. CDR3 DNA sequence: TGCGCCAGCAGTGAGCCTCACAGCGGGGGGGCCACCGGGGAGCTGTTTTTT. Residues: CASSEPHSGGATGELFF.

The chain links TRBV30 to TRBJ1-2, with D possibly TRBD1 on 6 matching bases. The V gene's germline CDR1 is GTSNPN and CDR2 SVGIG (reference sequence). Deletions cut 2 bases from V and 7 bases from J, with 11 bases between. This CDR3 region has 12 residues. CDR3 in amino acids: CAWSFTGFGYTF. In DNA form, the CDR3 reads TGTGCCTGGAGTTTTACAGGGTTTGGCTACACCTTC.

This chain links TRBV30 with TRBJ2-3; no clear D gene. Germline-derived CDR1 and CDR2 are GTSNPN and SVGIG (reference sequence). The germline V and J ends were trimmed by 0 bases and 4 bases, with 20 bases remaining between them. CDR3 length: 17 residues. DNA of the CDR3: TGTGCCTGGAGTGTAGCTTGTAGATCAGAGCAGGCAGATACGCAGTATTTT. This encodes CAWSVACRSEQADTQYF.

The chain links TRBV5-5 to TRBJ2-2; maybe TRBD1 (5 bases). Looked up from germline, CDR1 is SGHKS and CDR2 is YYEKEE (reference sequence). V was pared by 2 bases and J by 1 base, with 12 bases between. The CDR3 extends over 16 amino acids. The DNA for the CDR3 is TGTGCCAGCAGCTTACGTTTAACAGGGAACACCGGGGAGCTGTTTTTT. Amino acid sequence: CASSLRLTGNTGELFF. The variable domain in full, with the rest retrieved from reference TRBV5-5 and TRBJ2-2, is DAGVTQSPTHLIKTRGQQVTLRCSPISGHKSVSWYQQVLGQGPQFIFQYYEKEERGRGNFPDRFSARQFPNYSSELNVNALLLGDSALYLCASSLRLTGNTGELFFGEGSRLTVL.